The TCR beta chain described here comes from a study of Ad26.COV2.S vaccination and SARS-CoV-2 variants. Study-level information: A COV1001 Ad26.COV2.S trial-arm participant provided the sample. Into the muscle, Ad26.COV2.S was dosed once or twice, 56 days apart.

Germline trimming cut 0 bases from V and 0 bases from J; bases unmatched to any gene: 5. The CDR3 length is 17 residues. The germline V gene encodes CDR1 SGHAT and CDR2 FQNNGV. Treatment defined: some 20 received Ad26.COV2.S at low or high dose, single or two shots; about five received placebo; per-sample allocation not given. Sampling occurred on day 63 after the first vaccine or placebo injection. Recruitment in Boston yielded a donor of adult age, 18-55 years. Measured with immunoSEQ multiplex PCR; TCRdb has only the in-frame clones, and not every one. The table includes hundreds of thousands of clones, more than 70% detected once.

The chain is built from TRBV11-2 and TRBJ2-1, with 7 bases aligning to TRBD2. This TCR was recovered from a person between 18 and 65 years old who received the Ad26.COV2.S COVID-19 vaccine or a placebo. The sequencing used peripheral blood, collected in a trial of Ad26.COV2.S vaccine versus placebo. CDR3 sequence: CASSLDSGRPSYNEQFF. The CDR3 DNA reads TGTGCCAGCAGCTTAGATTCCGGGAGGCCCTCCTACAATGAGCAGTTCTTC.